A selection of T cell receptor beta chains follows, all from one sample in a study of cytomegalovirus exposure and HLA in healthy donors. Some clones are missing from TCRdb's copy, which holds only in-frame ones; the method was immunoSEQ multiplex PCR. This sample lists approximately 75,000 clones; its ten largest clones have under 0.9%. Input material: PBMCs. Source of these receptors: a boy between 5 and 17 years old in good health and CMV-seronegative. CDR3s leave out the opening cysteine and the closing phenylalanine or tryptophan. A D gene is named only where the DNA matches it firmly.

j_call v_call d_call cdr3_aa
TRBJ1-1 TRBV10-3 TRBD1 AILQGFGTEAF
TRBJ2-7 TRBV9 TRBD1 ASSVGQGMGEQY
TRBJ1-1 TRBV18 - ASSPGRPIRRNEAF
TRBJ2-1 TRBV29-1 TRBD1 SVPDRGPLMGNEQF
TRBJ2-2 TRBV5-4 TRBD1 ASSSGQGATTGELF
TRBJ1-1 TRBV5-1 - ASHEGGNSEAF
TRBJ2-1 TRBV4-2 - ASSQDLGSDEQF
TRBJ2-3 TRBV29-1 TRBD1 SAGQGNTDTQY
TRBJ2-3 TRBV27 - ASSLSSGSTDTQY
TRBJ2-7 TRBV6-5 TRBD1 ASSYSDRGRYEQY
TRBJ2-5 TRBV5-1 - ASSVQQLWEETQY
TRBJ1-2 TRBV7-2 - ASSKDGTPYGYT
TRBJ1-2 TRBV7-3 - ASSLKPGPNYGYT
TRBJ2-3 TRBV4-1 TRBD2 ASSLSGGDMNTQY
TRBJ2-2 TRBV10-3 - AISALTGELF
TRBJ2-1 TRBV27 - ASSLSAGWFYEQF
TRBJ1-5 TRBV4-1 - ASSPRDTRISGNQPQH
TRBJ2-7 TRBV30 TRBD2 AWSIRGRAYEQY
TRBJ2-2 TRBV7-8 - ASSTRRAGGELF
TRBJ1-4 TRBV5-4 TRBD1 ASSLQQGAKEKLF
TRBJ2-7 TRBV5-6 TRBD2 ASSLVGRASGEQY
TRBJ2-2 TRBV30 - AWRDPGAGDAGELF
TRBJ1-2 TRBV19 - ASSPDGGNYGYT
TRBJ2-1 TRBV6-5 TRBD2 ASSYEALASNEQF
TRBJ1-5 TRBV6-6 - ASLGRTGISYQPQH
TRBJ1-1 TRBV9 TRBD1 ASSSRDRGGTEAF
TRBJ1-5 TRBV6-1 - ASSARDNNQPQH
- TRBV9 TRBD2 ASSVGLAGGDEQY
TRBJ2-2 TRBV9 TRBD2 ASSVLLAGNTGELF
TRBJ1-1 TRBV7-2 - ASSLDSGTEAF
TRBJ2-1 TRBV15 TRBD1 ATSSGDRGRYNEQF
TRBJ2-1 TRBV6-5 TRBD1 ASSYSGTGINEQF
TRBJ1-1 TRBV4-1 - ASSQLRGYTEAF
TRBJ1-2 TRBV2 - ASSERRSSGVYT
TRBJ2-3 TRBV11-2 - ASRAETDTQY
TRBJ1-2 TRBV7-2 TRBD1 ASSPPGQGNT
TRBJ2-5 TRBV25-1 - ASEGEGWETQY
TRBJ2-2 TRBV5-4 - ASSLTPGRGTGELF
TRBJ1-1 TRBV7-9 TRBD1 ASRQGAAEAF
TRBJ2-5 TRBV4-1 - ASSQGSPPGETQY
TRBJ2-5 TRBV5-1 - ASGHETQY
TRBJ1-1 TRBV29-1 - SVAGGVNTEAF
TRBJ2-3 TRBV5-5 - ASSNPKGTDTQY
TRBJ2-1 TRBV9 - ASSVAPNTEQF
TRBJ2-5 TRBV9 - ASSVGGNQETQY